The rows below give T cell receptor beta chains drawn from one sample of a study of blood T cell repertoires in COVID-19. Method: immunoSEQ multiplex PCR; TCRdb's copy keeps in-frame clones and lacks some. Of about 200,000 clones in the sample, 84% were seen once. Material for sequencing was PBMCs or T cells enriched from blood (not recorded which). The receptor source for this set is a man aged 35 to 55 who had recovered from COVID-19. Each CDR3 is given with its conserved first and last residue. A D gene is named only where the DNA matches it firmly. Size tells how often a clone was seen (once, few, many) or the class of an expanded clone, and some rows leave it out.

d_gene: NA
v_gene: TRBV6-6
j_gene: TRBJ1-2
abundance: NA
CDR3aa: CASSLAGNYGYTF
CDR3nt: TGTGCCAGCAGTCTCGCAGGAAACTATGGCTACACCTTC

d_gene: TRBD1
v_gene: TRBV6-4
j_gene: TRBJ1-5
abundance: NA
CDR3aa: CASSDLWTGENQPQHF
CDR3nt: TGTGCCAGCAGTGACCTGTGGACAGGGGAAAATCAGCCCCAGCATTTT

d_gene: TRBD2
v_gene: TRBV5-8
j_gene: TRBJ2-5
abundance: NA
CDR3aa: CASSFRLAGKETQYF
CDR3nt: TGTGCCAGCAGCTTCCGCCTAGCGGGAAAAGAGACCCAGTACTTC

d_gene: NA
v_gene: TRBV2
j_gene: TRBJ1-6
abundance: NA
CDR3aa: CASRLDGGIYNSPLHF
CDR3nt: TGTGCCAGCAGATTGGACGGGGGAATCTATAATTCACCCCTCCACTTT

d_gene: TRBD1
v_gene: TRBV30
j_gene: TRBJ1-1
abundance: NA
CDR3aa: CAWSVRTGGEAFF
CDR3nt: TGTGCCTGGAGTGTACGAACAGGGGGTGAAGCTTTCTTT

d_gene: NA
v_gene: TRBV19
j_gene: TRBJ1-1
abundance: NA
CDR3aa: CASSPMAQNTEAFF
CDR3nt: TGTGCCAGTAGCCCGATGGCCCAGAACACTGAAGCTTTCTTT

d_gene: TRBD1
v_gene: TRBV3-1/TRBV3-2
j_gene: TRBJ1-5
abundance: NA
CDR3aa: CASSQDLRTGNPLAGQPQHF
CDR3nt: TGTGCCAGCAGCCAAGATCTCCGGACAGGGAACCCTCTGGCTGGTCAGCCCCAGCATTTT

d_gene: NA
v_gene: TRBV18
j_gene: TRBJ1-1
abundance: NA
CDR3aa: CASSPSMVEGTEAFF
CDR3nt: TGTGCCAGCTCACCAAGTATGGTAGAGGGAACTGAAGCTTTCTTT

d_gene: NA
v_gene: TRBV4-1
j_gene: TRBJ1-5
abundance: few
CDR3aa: CASSPRHKEYSNQPQHF
CDR3nt: TGCGCCAGCAGCCCGCGGCATAAGGAGTATAGCAATCAGCCCCAGCATTTT

d_gene: TRBD1
v_gene: TRBV6-5
j_gene: TRBJ2-2
abundance: NA
CDR3aa: CASSYYRGLTGELFF
CDR3nt: TGTGCCAGCAGTTACTACAGGGGGCTAACCGGGGAGCTGTTTTTT

d_gene: NA
v_gene: TRBV6-5
j_gene: TRBJ2-7
abundance: NA
CDR3aa: CASSYSGTPSYEQYF
CDR3nt: TGTGCCAGCAGTTACTCGGGGACACCCTCCTACGAGCAGTACTTC

d_gene: TRBD1
v_gene: TRBV4-1
j_gene: TRBJ1-2
abundance: NA
CDR3aa: CASSPFNRGLGGYTF
CDR3nt: TGCGCCAGCAGCCCCTTCAATAGGGGGCTGGGGGGCTACACCTTC

d_gene: NA
v_gene: TRBV6-5
j_gene: TRBJ2-7
abundance: NA
CDR3aa: CASSYSRDITYEQYF
CDR3nt: TGTGCCAGCAGTTACTCGAGGGACATCACCTACGAGCAGTACTTC

d_gene: NA
v_gene: TRBV9
j_gene: TRBJ2-5
abundance: NA
CDR3aa: CASSGGPLSPYQETQYF
CDR3nt: TGTGCCAGCAGCGGGGGGCCCCTCTCCCCGTACCAAGAGACCCAGTACTTC

d_gene: TRBD1
v_gene: TRBV2
j_gene: TRBJ1-2
abundance: NA
CDR3aa: CASSVETGMNYGYTF
CDR3nt: TGTGCCAGCAGTGTGGAGACAGGGATGAACTATGGCTACACCTTC

d_gene: TRBD1
v_gene: TRBV2
j_gene: TRBJ1-5
abundance: once
CDR3aa: CASSRTGFGQPQHF
CDR3nt: TGTGCCAGCAGTCGGACAGGGTTTGGGCAGCCCCAGCATTTT

d_gene: TRBD1
v_gene: TRBV4-1
j_gene: TRBJ1-3
abundance: NA
CDR3aa: CASSQTGAGNTIYF
CDR3nt: TGCGCCAGCAGCCAGACAGGGGCTGGAAACACCATATATTTT

d_gene: TRBD1
v_gene: TRBV5-1
j_gene: TRBJ1-2
abundance: NA
CDR3aa: CASSLMRGDRVGYTF
CDR3nt: TGCGCCAGCAGCTTGATGCGTGGGGACAGGGTCGGCTACACCTTC

d_gene: TRBD2
v_gene: TRBV9
j_gene: TRBJ2-2
abundance: NA
CDR3aa: CASSVLAGIESGELFF
CDR3nt: TGTGCCAGCAGCGTTCTAGCGGGGATCGAGTCCGGGGAGCTGTTTTTT

d_gene: TRBD1
v_gene: TRBV4-1
j_gene: TRBJ1-2
abundance: NA
CDR3aa: CASSQDPGGSGYTF
CDR3nt: TGCGCCAGCAGCCAAGATCCAGGGGGCTCTGGCTACACCTTC

d_gene: NA
v_gene: TRBV4-1
j_gene: TRBJ1-6
abundance: NA
CDR3aa: CASSQVRTDNSPLHF
CDR3nt: TGCGCCAGCAGCCAAGTGCGGACTGACAATTCACCCCTCCACTTT

d_gene: NA
v_gene: TRBV7-8
j_gene: TRBJ1-2
abundance: NA
CDR3aa: CASSQPFGRNYGYTF
CDR3nt: TGTGCCAGCAGCCAACCCTTTGGGAGGAACTATGGCTACACCTTC

d_gene: TRBD1
v_gene: TRBV3-1/TRBV3-2
j_gene: TRBJ1-2
abundance: once
CDR3aa: CASSPGSRQGANYGYTF
CDR3nt: TGTGCCAGCAGCCCAGGATCCAGACAGGGCGCCAACTATGGCTACACCTTC

d_gene: NA
v_gene: TRBV5-1
j_gene: TRBJ1-2
abundance: once
CDR3aa: CASSLGYQGRDYGYTF
CDR3nt: TGCGCCAGCAGCTTGGGTTATCAGGGTAGAGACTATGGCTACACCTTC

d_gene: NA
v_gene: TRBV6-1
j_gene: TRBJ1-5
abundance: NA
CDR3aa: CASSEWVAGIGSNQPQHF
CDR3nt: TGTGCCAGCAGTGAATGGGTGGCAGGGATCGGAAGCAATCAGCCCCAGCATTTT